Presented here are 26 T cell receptor beta chains from one specimen sequenced in a study of blood T cell repertoires in COVID-19. The assay was immunoSEQ multiplex PCR, and TCRdb's table has in-frame clones only and misses some. Among 140,000 to 150,000 clones listed, roughly 84% were seen once. The sequencing sample was made of peripheral blood. Receptor source: a human donor with acute or convalescent COVID-19. The donor label of this sample is uncertain.

The V call is TRBV6-5, the J call TRBJ1-2; 9 positions match TRBD1. The germline CDR1 and CDR2 sequences are MNHEY and SVGAGI. J lost 6 bases, V lost 6 bases, and 11 bases had no gene match. The CDR3 has 15 amino acids. The CDR3 DNA is TGTGCCAGCAGCCCCACCCTGACAGGGGGGAATGGCTACACCTTC. This gives the protein CASSPTLTGGNGYTF.

The V and J genes are TRBV5-1 and TRBJ1-6, with 7 bases matching TRBD1. The CDR3 has 15 amino acids. V lost 0 bases to trimming and J lost 7 bases; unmatched junction nucleotides: 4. The germline V gene encodes CDR1 SGHRS and CDR2 YFSETQ. In nucleotides, the CDR3 is TGCGCCAGCAGCTTGGTGGGGACAGCAAATTCACCCCTCCACTTT. Its protein is CASSLVGTANSPLHF.

The J gene is TRBJ1-6, the V gene TRBV19; D perhaps matches TRBD1 (5 bases). The CDR3 runs to 17 residues. Per the germline V gene, CDR1 is LNHDA and CDR2 is SQIVND (reference sequence). Deletions cut 1 base from V and 9 bases from J, with 19 bases between. The CDR3 DNA reads as TGTGCCAGTAGTATAGGCGGGACGGGGGAATGGATTTCACCCCTCCACTTT. Protein product: CASSIGGTGEWISPLHF.

This clone occurred once. The rearrangement links TRBV3-1 (or the pseudogene TRBV3-2) to TRBJ1-3; 7 nucleotides agree with TRBD1. Germline lookup yields CDR1 LGHDT and CDR2 YNNKEL (reference sequence). The CDR3 is made up of 17 amino acids. J gave up 0 bases and V 1 base, and 6 bases lay outside the gene matches. Here the CDR3 DNA reads TGTGCCAGCAGCCAAGCGGACAGGCCCCGCTCTGGAAACACCATATATTTT. It yields the protein CASSQADRPRSGNTIYF.

V and J are TRBV12-3 or TRBV12-4 and TRBJ1-2; 8 bases map to TRBD1. The CDR3 is made up of 13 amino acids. V gave up 6 bases and J gave up 4 bases; unmatched junction bases: 4. This CDR3 is CASRPTGGYGYTF. CDR3 DNA sequence: TGTGCCAGCAGGCCAACAGGGGGCTATGGCTACACCTTC.

The chain recombines TRBV24-1 with TRBJ1-2; 7 positions match TRBD1. With 4 bases clipped from V and 4 bases from J, the junction kept 5 bases outside the gene matches. CDR1 and CDR2 (germline): KGHDR, SFDVKD. The CDR3 has 14 amino acids. This chain's CDR3 is CATSEPDRVYGYTF. The DNA for the CDR3 is TGTGCCACCAGTGAGCCCGACAGGGTCTATGGCTACACCTTC.

V and J are TRBV19 and TRBJ2-6; TRBD1 aligns across 9 bases. Germline CDR1 LNHDA, CDR2 SQIVND (reference sequence). V shed 4 bases, J shed 0 bases, and the junction held 7 bases outside the gene matches. This CDR3 is built from 18 residues. The CDR3 region is CASSRGQGASSGANVLTF. CDR3 coding DNA: TGTGCCAGTAGTAGGGGACAGGGCGCGAGCTCTGGGGCCAACGTCCTGACTTTC.

V and J are TRBV5-1 and TRBJ2-3, with D possibly matching TRBD2 (6 bases). This CDR3 contains 14 residues. CDR1 is SGHRS, CDR2 YFSETQ, per germline. Trimming stripped 4 bases from V and 3 bases from J, with 12 bases between. CDR3: CASSLHLATDTQYF. Here the CDR3 DNA reads TGCGCCAGCAGCCTACATCTAGCGACAGATACGCAGTATTTT.

This chain connects TRBV6-5 to TRBJ2-5; 12 positions agree with TRBD2. Germline trimming cut 8 bases from V and 5 bases from J; bases unmatched to any gene: 3. Per the germline V gene, CDR1 is MNHEY and CDR2 is SVGAGI. The CDR3 contains 13 residues. The CDR3 nucleotides read TGTGCCAGCCTAGCGGGGGGGCGGGAGACCCAGTACTTC. This encodes CASLAGGRETQYF.

The chain employs TRBV4-3 and TRBJ2-3; D gene uncertain. CDR3 length equals 16 residues. Germline assignment: CDR1 LGHNA and CDR2 YSLEER. V was shortened by 4 bases and J by 4 bases, with 18 bases between the two germline ends. CDR3 residues: CASSPSFGAGPDTQYF. The CDR3 DNA reads TGCGCCAGCAGCCCTTCGTTCGGAGCCGGCCCAGATACGCAGTATTTT.

This rearrangement joins TRBV11-2 to TRBJ1-1, with a possible D match to TRBD1 (5 bases). V gave up 5 bases and J gave up 1 base, with 8 bases separating them. This CDR3 contains 13 residues. CDR1 is SGHAT and CDR2 is FQNNGV in the germline V gene. DNA of the CDR3: TGTGCCAGCAGCATCGACAGGAACACTGAAGCTTTCTTT. Translation gives CASSIDRNTEAFF.

The rearrangement uses TRBV19 and TRBJ1-5; weak D call: TRBD1 (6 bases). V was pared by 7 bases and J by 0 bases, with 13 bases between. The CDR3 totals 15 residues. CDR1 LNHDA and CDR2 SQIVND come from the germline V gene (reference sequence). CDR3 sequence (DNA): TGTGCCAGTAATACAGGGCAGTATAGCAATCAGCCCCAGCATTTT. Protein product: CASNTGQYSNQPQHF.

This sequence joins TRBV2 and TRBJ1-2; TRBD1 is a possible D gene (6 bases). Germline V gene lookup returns CDR1 SNHLY and CDR2 FYNNEI. The CDR3 has 14 residues. Trimming removed 7 bases at V and 0 bases at J, with 12 bases between. The CDR3 DNA sequence: TGTGCCAGCAAGGGGGACCGAGCTAACTATGGCTACACCTTC. It yields the protein CASKGDRANYGYTF.

The genes are TRBV6-1 and TRBJ1-2, with D perhaps matching TRBD1 (5 bases). V was trimmed by 2 bases and J by 5 bases, leaving 9 bases between them. Germline values: CDR1 MNHNS, CDR2 SASEGT. The CDR3 spans 13 residues. The DNA of the CDR3 is TGTGCCAGCAGTGAAATGTCAGGGTATGGCTACACCTTC. Its translation is CASSEMSGYGYTF.

The chain links TRBV9 to TRBJ2-2; TRBD1 matches 9 bases. Per germline, CDR1 SGDLS and CDR2 YYNGEE. After removal of 1 base from V and 3 bases from J, the junction contained 4 bases not matched to a gene. CDR3 length: 16 residues. The CDR3 nucleotides read TGTGCCAGCAGCGTATTGGGGACAGGGTACACCGGGGAGCTGTTTTTT. Protein product: CASSVLGTGYTGELFF.

The chain carries TRBV7-2 and TRBJ2-5; 8 nucleotides line up with TRBD1. The CDR3 sequence is 16 residues long. The V segment lost 5 bases and the J segment 2 bases; nucleotides outside the gene matches: 10. Germline CDR1 reads SGHTA; CDR2 reads FQGNSA. CDR3 residues: CASSRPGGLGQETQYF. The CDR3 DNA follows: TGTGCCAGCAGCCGTCCAGGGGGCCTCGGACAAGAGACCCAGTACTTC.

This sequence joins TRBV12-3 or TRBV12-4 and TRBJ1-2; D gene unclear. V was shortened by 6 bases and J by 7 bases, with 15 bases between the two germline ends. The CDR3 is 13 amino acids. CDR3 DNA: TGTGCCAGCAGCCATTCAATGAGCGGTGGCTACACCTTC. As protein: CASSHSMSGGYTF.

The chain couples TRBV4-2 to TRBJ1-2, with D uncertain. CDR3 length: 14 residues. The germline V gene encodes CDR1 LGHNA and CDR2 YNFKEQ. Deletions cut 4 bases from V and 8 bases from J, with 17 bases between. The CDR3 DNA reads TGTGCCAGCAGCCCCTCCTCGGCTCGCAGGGGCTACACCTTC. This translates into CASSPSSARRGYTF.

The table lists this clone with a count of one. CDR3 bases: TGTGCCAGCAGCTTGGCCGGGGGGGGCGTGAACTATGGCTACACCTTC. It codes for CASSLAGGGVNYGYTF. The rearrangement uses TRBV5-6 and TRBJ1-2; a possible D gene is TRBD1 (6 bases). Germline V gives CDR1 SGHDT, CDR2 YYEEEE. Trimming removed 0 bases at V and 2 bases at J, with 14 bases between. The CDR3 runs 16 residues.

The chain joins TRBV4-2 to TRBJ1-5; 7 positions match TRBD1. Trimming removed 0 bases from V and 7 bases from J; junction bases left unmatched: 15. The CDR3 contains 18 residues. Looked up from germline, CDR1 is LGHNA and CDR2 is YNFKEQ. The CDR3 DNA follows: TGTGCCAGCAGCCAAGATCGGACAGGAGGGGGCAGCGGCCAGCCCCAGCATTTT. It is translated as CASSQDRTGGGSGQPQHF.

The chain uses TRBV6-5 and TRBJ1-4, with D possibly TRBD1 on 5 matching bases. The CDR3 runs to 14 residues. The V end was cut by 5 bases, the J end by 8 bases, with 15 bases between. The germline gives CDR1 MNHEY, CDR2 SVGAGI. In DNA form, the CDR3 reads TGTGCCAGCAGTAAGTCAGGGATACAGGAAAAACTGTTTTTT. This sequence encodes CASSKSGIQEKLFF.

This clone was seen a handful of times. This sequence joins TRBV6-6 and TRBJ2-5; 7 positions agree with TRBD1. J was trimmed by 7 bases and V by 6 bases; bases with no gene match: 8. Germline CDR1 is MNHNY and CDR2 is SVGAGI (reference sequence). This CDR3 spans 13 amino acids. The CDR3 here is CASRFQGEGTQYF. DNA for the CDR3: TGTGCCAGCAGATTCCAGGGGGAAGGGACCCAGTACTTC.

This clone was found once. The chain links TRBV15 to TRBJ1-5, with D possibly TRBD1 on 6 matching bases. The CDR3 is made up of 14 amino acids. Trimming cost V 3 bases and J 5 bases, with 11 bases left between them. Germline loops: CDR1 LNHNV, CDR2 YYDKDF (reference sequence). The chain's CDR3 is CATSSRDNYQPQHF. CDR3 sequence (DNA): TGTGCCACCAGCAGCCGGGACAACTATCAGCCCCAGCATTTT.

Here the CDR3 DNA reads TGTGCCAGTAGTCCGGAGGGTGGTTCACCCCTCCACTTT. It translates to CASSPEGGSPLHF. V is TRBV19 and J is TRBJ1-6; D gene uncertain. CDR3 size: 13 residues. Per the germline V gene, CDR1 is LNHDA and CDR2 is SQIVND (reference sequence). V was pared by 5 bases and J by 9 bases, with 11 bases between. Together with reference TRBV19 and TRBJ1-6, the CDR3 gives the full variable domain: DGGITQSPKYLFRKEGQNVTLSCEQNLNHDAMYWYRQDPGQGLRLIYYSQIVNDFQKGDIAEGYSVSREKKESFPLTVTSAQKNPTAFYLCASSPEGGSPLHFGNGTRLTVT.

The chain is built from TRBV9 and TRBJ1-1; D not certain. Germline V lookup: CDR1 SGDLS, CDR2 YYNGEE. V shed 3 bases and J shed 5 bases, with 11 bases lying between them. CDR3 length: 13 residues. The CDR3 loop is CASSGYEGTEAFF. CDR3 sequence (DNA): TGTGCCAGCAGCGGTTACGAGGGAACTGAAGCTTTCTTT.

The chain carries TRBV24-1 and TRBJ2-3, with D maybe TRBD2 (6 bases). The CDR3 is made up of 15 amino acids. Germline values: CDR1 KGHDR, CDR2 SFDVKD. The V end was cut by 0 bases, the J end by 0 bases, with 6 bases between. The CDR3 DNA reads TGTGCCACCAGTGATTTGGGGACTAGCACAGATACGCAGTATTTT. Residues: CATSDLGTSTDTQYF.